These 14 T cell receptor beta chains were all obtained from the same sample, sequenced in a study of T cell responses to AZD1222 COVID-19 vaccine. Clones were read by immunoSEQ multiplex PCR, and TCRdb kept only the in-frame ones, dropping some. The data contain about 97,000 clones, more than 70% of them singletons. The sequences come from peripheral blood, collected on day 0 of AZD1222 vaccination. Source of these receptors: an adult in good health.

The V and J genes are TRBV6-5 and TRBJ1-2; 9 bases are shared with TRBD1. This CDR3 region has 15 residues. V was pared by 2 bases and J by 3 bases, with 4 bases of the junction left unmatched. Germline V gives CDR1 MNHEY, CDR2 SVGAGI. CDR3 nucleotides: TGTGCCAGCAGTTACGGACAGGGGTACGACTATGGCTACACCTTC. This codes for CASSYGQGYDYGYTF.

CDR3 in amino acids: CASSLTVGTEAFF. In nucleotides, the CDR3 is TGTGCCAGCAGTCTAACGGTTGGCACTGAAGCTTTCTTT. The rearrangement links TRBV6-5 to TRBJ1-1; D unresolved. The CDR3 covers 13 residues. Germline CDR1 MNHEY, CDR2 SVGAGI. Trimming removed 5 bases from V and 4 bases from J, with 11 bases in between.

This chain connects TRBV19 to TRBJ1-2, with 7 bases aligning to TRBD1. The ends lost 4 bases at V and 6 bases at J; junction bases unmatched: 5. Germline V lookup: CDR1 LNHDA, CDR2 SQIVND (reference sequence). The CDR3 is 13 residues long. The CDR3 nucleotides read TGTGCCAGTAGTACGACAGGGTTGGATGGCTACACCTTC. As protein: CASSTTGLDGYTF. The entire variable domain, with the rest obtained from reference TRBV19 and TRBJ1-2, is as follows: DGGITQSPKYLFRKEGQNVTLSCEQNLNHDAMYWYRQDPGQGLRLIYYSQIVNDFQKGDIAEGYSVSREKKESFPLTVTSAQKNPTAFYLCASSTTGLDGYTFGSGTRLTVV.

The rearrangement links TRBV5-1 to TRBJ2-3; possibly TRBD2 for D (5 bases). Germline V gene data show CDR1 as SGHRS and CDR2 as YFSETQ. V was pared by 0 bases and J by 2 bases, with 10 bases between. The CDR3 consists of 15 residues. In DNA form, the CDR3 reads TGCGCCAGCAGCTTGGGTTGGGGAGACACAGATACGCAGTATTTT. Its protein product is CASSLGWGDTDTQYF.

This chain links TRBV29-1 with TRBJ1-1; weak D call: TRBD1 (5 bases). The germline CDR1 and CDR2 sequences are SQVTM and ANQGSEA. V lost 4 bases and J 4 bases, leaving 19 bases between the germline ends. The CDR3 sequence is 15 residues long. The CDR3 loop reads CSVGQRGLGGTEAFF. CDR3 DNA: TGCAGCGTTGGGCAACGGGGGTTAGGCGGCACTGAAGCTTTCTTT.

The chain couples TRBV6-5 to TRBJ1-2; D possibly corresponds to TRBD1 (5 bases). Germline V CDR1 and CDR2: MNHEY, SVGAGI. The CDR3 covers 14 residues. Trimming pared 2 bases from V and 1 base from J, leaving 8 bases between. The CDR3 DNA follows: TGTGCCAGCAGTTACAAGACAGTTAACTATGGCTACACCTTC. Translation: CASSYKTVNYGYTF.

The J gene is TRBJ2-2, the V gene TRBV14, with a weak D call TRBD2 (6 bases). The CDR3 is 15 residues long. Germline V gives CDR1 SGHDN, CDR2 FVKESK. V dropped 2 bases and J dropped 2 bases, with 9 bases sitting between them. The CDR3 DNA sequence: TGTGCCAGCAGCCAACGGGGGTTCAACACCGGGGAGCTGTTTTTT. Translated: CASSQRGFNTGELFF.

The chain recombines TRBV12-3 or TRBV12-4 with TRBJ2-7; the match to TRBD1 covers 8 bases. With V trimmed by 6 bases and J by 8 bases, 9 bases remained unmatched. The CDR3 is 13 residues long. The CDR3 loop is CASRPGTGSQQYF. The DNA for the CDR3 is TGTGCCAGCAGACCCGGGACAGGTTCGCAGCAGTACTTC.

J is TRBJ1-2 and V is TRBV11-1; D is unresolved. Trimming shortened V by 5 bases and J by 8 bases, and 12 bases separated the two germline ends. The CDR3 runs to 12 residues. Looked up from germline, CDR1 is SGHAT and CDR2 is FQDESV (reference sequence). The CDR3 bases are TGTGCCAGCAGCCTCAGGACTGGCGGCTACACCTTC. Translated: CASSLRTGGYTF. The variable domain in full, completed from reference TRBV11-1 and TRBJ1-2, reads EAEVAQSPRYKITEKSQAVAFWCDPISGHATLYWYRQILGQGPELLVQFQDESVVDDSQLPKDRFSAERLKGVDSTLKIQPAELGDSAMYLCASSLRTGGYTFGSGTRLTVV.

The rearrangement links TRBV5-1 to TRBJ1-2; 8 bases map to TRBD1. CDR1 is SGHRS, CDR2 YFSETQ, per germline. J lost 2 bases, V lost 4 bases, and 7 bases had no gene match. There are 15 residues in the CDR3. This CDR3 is CASSLTGATNYGYTF. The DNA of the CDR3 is TGCGCCAGCAGCCTGACAGGGGCTACAAACTATGGCTACACCTTC.

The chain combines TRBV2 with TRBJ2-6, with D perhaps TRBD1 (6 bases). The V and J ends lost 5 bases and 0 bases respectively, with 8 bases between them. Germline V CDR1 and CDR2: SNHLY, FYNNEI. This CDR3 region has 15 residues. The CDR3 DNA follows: TGTGCCAGCAGTACACAGGGCTCTGGGGCCAACGTCCTGACTTTC. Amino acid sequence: CASSTQGSGANVLTF.

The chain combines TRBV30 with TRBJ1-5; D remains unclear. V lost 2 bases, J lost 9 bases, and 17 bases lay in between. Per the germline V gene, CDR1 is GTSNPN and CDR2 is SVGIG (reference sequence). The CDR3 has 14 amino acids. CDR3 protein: CAWSTYNHGGPQHF. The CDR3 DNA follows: TGTGCCTGGAGTACCTACAATCACGGCGGGCCCCAGCATTTT. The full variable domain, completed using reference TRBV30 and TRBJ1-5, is SQTIHQWPATLVQPVGSPLSLECTVEGTSNPNLYWYRQAAGRGLQLLFYSVGIGQISSEVPQNLSASRPQDRQFILSSKKLLLSDSGFYLCAWSTYNHGGPQHFGDGTRLSIL.

This CDR3 is CASSTGGRGEKLFF. DNA of the CDR3: TGCGCCAGCAGCACCGGGGGCCGGGGTGAAAAACTGTTTTTT. The chain combines TRBV10-2 with TRBJ1-4; TRBD1 is a possible D gene (6 bases). The germline V gene encodes CDR1 WSHSY and CDR2 SAAADI. The CDR3 runs to 14 residues. V was shortened by 6 bases and J by 7 bases, with 15 bases between the two germline ends.

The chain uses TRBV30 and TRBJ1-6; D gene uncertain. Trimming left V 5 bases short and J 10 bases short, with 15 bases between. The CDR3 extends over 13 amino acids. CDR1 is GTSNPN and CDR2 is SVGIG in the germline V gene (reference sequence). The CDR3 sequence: CAWRKREVSPLHF. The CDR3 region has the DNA TGTGCCTGGCGGAAAAGGGAGGTCTCACCCCTCCACTTT. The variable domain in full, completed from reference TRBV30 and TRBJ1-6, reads SQTIHQWPATLVQPVGSPLSLECTVEGTSNPNLYWYRQAAGRGLQLLFYSVGIGQISSEVPQNLSASRPQDRQFILSSKKLLLSDSGFYLCAWRKREVSPLHFGNGTRLTVT.